This paragraph reports one T cell receptor (beta chain). The data derive from a study of blood T cell repertoires in COVID-19. Study at large: T cells, B-cell-depleted T cells, or PBMCs supplied cDNA or gDNA.

Per the original methods: The authors estimated nucleated cell counts from reference gene primer amplification. Sequencing used immunoSEQ multiplex PCR; TCRdb keeps in-frame clones, though not all of them. That table is the source of V, J and clone size, and D and trimming were worked out from the DNA. Here the sample spans some 300,000 clones, 90% being singletons. The CDR3 length is 14 residues. V dropped 2 bases and J dropped 0 bases, with 8 bases sitting between them. Per the germline V gene, CDR1 is MNHEY and CDR2 is SMNVEV (reference sequence). Cohort assignment relied on participant-reported clinical history.

V usage is TRBV27 and J usage is TRBJ2-7; D is uncertain. This TCR came from a woman under 30 with acute COVID-19. Sequencing was performed on PBMCs or T cells enriched from blood (not recorded which). The CDR3 nucleotides are TGTGCCAGCAGTTTAGGAGAGAGCTCCTACGAGCAGTACTTC. This translates into CASSLGESSYEQYF.